The 32 T cell receptor beta chains given below trace back to one sample, sequenced in a study of PD-1 blockade in mismatch repair-deficient tumors. The repertoire was sequenced with immunoSEQ multiplex PCR; TCRdb's copy has only in-frame clones and lacks some. The sample includes about 34,000 clones, more than 70% of them seen just once. The input for sequencing was PBMCs, taken 6 weeks after starting pembrolizumab. Source of these receptors: an adult with mismatch repair-deficient cancer.

V gene TRBV9 combines with J gene TRBJ2-7; 9 bases align to TRBD2. The CDR3 has 16 amino acids. Germline V CDR1 and CDR2: SGDLS, YYNGEE. The ends lost 0 bases at V and 1 base at J; junction bases unmatched: 5. The CDR3 coding sequence is TGTGCCAGCAGCGTAGAGGCGCTAGCGGGATCCTACGAGCAGTACTTC. The encoded protein is CASSVEALAGSYEQYF. Full variable domain (outside the CDR3, taken from reference TRBV9 and TRBJ2-7): DSGVTQTPKHLITATGQRVTLRCSPRSGDLSVYWYQQSLDQGLQFLIQYYNGEERAKGNILERFSAQQFPDLHSELNLSSLELGDSALYFCASSVEALAGSYEQYFGPGTRLTVT.

The chain combines TRBV28 with TRBJ2-7, with 7 bases identical to TRBD2. Looked up from germline, CDR1 is MDHEN and CDR2 is SYDVKM. The CDR3 is made up of 15 amino acids. V lost 5 bases and J lost 1; bases outside the gene matches: 8. The CDR3 bases are TGTGCCAGCAGTGGTGGGAGGGCCTCGTCCTACGAGCAGTACTTC. Residues: CASSGGRASSYEQYF.

V gene TRBV28 combines with J gene TRBJ2-3; D is unresolved. The ends were cut back, 6 bases at V and 1 base at J, with 14 bases in the middle. Germline CDR1 MDHEN, CDR2 SYDVKM. The CDR3 runs to 15 residues. This CDR3 is CASSRAPLGTDTQYF. The CDR3, as DNA: TGTGCCAGCAGCCGCGCCCCCCTAGGCACAGATACGCAGTATTTT.

The V and J genes are TRBV29-1 and TRBJ2-7; D is ambiguous. The CDR3 runs 14 residues. CDR1 and CDR2 (germline): SQVTM, ANQGSEA. Trimming removed 4 bases from V and 2 bases from J, with 15 bases in between. CDR3: CSVGSHALAYEQYF. The CDR3 coding sequence is TGCAGCGTTGGTAGTCACGCCCTAGCCTACGAGCAGTACTTC.

This chain connects TRBV7-9 to TRBJ1-6; a possible D gene is TRBD1 (5 bases). CDR1 SEHNR and CDR2 FQNEAQ come from the germline V gene (reference sequence). The CDR3 runs to 15 residues. Trimming removed 7 bases from V and 0 bases from J, with 10 bases in between. The CDR3 sequence: CASNSGGSYNSPLHF. In nucleotides, the CDR3 is TGTGCCAGCAACTCGGGGGGCTCCTATAATTCACCCCTCCACTTT.

This chain connects TRBV19 to TRBJ2-5; 8 bases are shared with TRBD2. This CDR3 is 18 amino acids long. Trimming at V came to 3 bases and at J to 5 bases, leaving 17 bases not matched to a gene. The germline CDR1 and CDR2 sequences are LNHDA and SQIVND (reference sequence). CDR3 sequence: CASSIFPPEVAGMETQYF. CDR3 in DNA: TGTGCCAGTAGTATTTTCCCACCCGAAGTAGCGGGAATGGAGACCCAGTACTTC.

The chain combines TRBV6-5 with TRBJ2-1; TRBD2 aligns across 8 bases. Germline CDR1 is MNHEY and CDR2 is SVGAGI. V shed 2 bases, J shed 4 bases, and the junction held 7 bases outside the gene matches. The CDR3 sequence is 16 residues long. The CDR3 loop is CASSYRSGGGYNEQFF. DNA of the CDR3: TGTGCCAGCAGTTACCGAAGCGGGGGCGGGTACAATGAGCAGTTCTTC.

The DNA of the CDR3 is TGTGCCAGCAGCTTCGTCCCGCGCAATGAGCAGTTCTTC. Encoded protein: CASSFVPRNEQFF. The chain combines TRBV13 with TRBJ2-1; D gene ambiguous. Germline V gene data show CDR1 as PRHDT and CDR2 as FYEKMQ (reference sequence). The CDR3 is 13 amino acids. V was clipped by 3 bases and J by 6 bases, with 9 bases between them.

V gene TRBV7-2 combines with J gene TRBJ2-1, with TRBD2 identical over 10 bases. Germline V gives CDR1 SGHTA, CDR2 FQGNSA. The junction had 12 bases not matched to a gene; V was cut back by 5 bases and J by 8 bases. This CDR3 spans 16 amino acids. The CDR3 here is CASSLRVASGSYEQFF. In DNA, the CDR3 is TGTGCCAGCAGCCTACGGGTGGCTAGCGGGAGTTATGAGCAGTTCTTC.

This chain links TRBV18 with TRBJ1-4, with 7 bases fitting TRBD1. This CDR3 has 14 residues. Trimming at V came to 4 bases and at J to 8 bases, leaving 7 bases not matched to a gene. Germline V gene sequence: CDR1 KGHSH, CDR2 LQKENI. CDR3: CASSQGQRDEKLFF. CDR3 DNA: TGTGCCAGCTCACAGGGACAGAGAGACGAAAAACTGTTTTTT. Filled out from reference TRBV18 and TRBJ1-4, the complete variable domain reads NAGVMQNPRHLVRRRGQEARLRCSPMKGHSHVYWYRQLPEEGLKFMVYLQKENIIDESGMPKERFSAEFPKEGPSILRIQQVVRGDSAAYFCASSQGQRDEKLFFGSGTQLSVL.

The J gene is TRBJ2-7, the V gene TRBV28; 11 bases agree with TRBD1. The CDR3 length is 17 residues. CDR1 is MDHEN and CDR2 is SYDVKM in the germline V gene. J was trimmed by 0 bases and V by 3 bases; bases with no gene match: 7. CDR3: CASSFSGTGGASYEQYF. In nucleotides, the CDR3 is TGTGCCAGCAGTTTCTCCGGGACAGGGGGGGCCTCCTACGAGCAGTACTTC.

In regard to this clone: Other DNA variants within this sample encode the same CDR3. V is TRBV28 and J is TRBJ1-1; no clear D gene. Germline CDR1 is MDHEN and CDR2 is SYDVKM. With 7 bases removed from V and 7 bases from J, the gap between germline ends came to 7 bases. CDR3 length equals 10 residues. The CDR3 DNA reads TGTGCCAGCAAATCAGGTGAAGCTTTCTTT. It specifies CASKSGEAFF.

V usage is TRBV7-2 and J usage is TRBJ2-3, with a tentative D call TRBD1 (5 bases). V gave up 3 bases and J gave up 5 bases, with 12 bases separating them. The CDR3 is 14 residues long. Germline CDR1 SGHTA, CDR2 FQGNSA. CDR3 sequence: CASSFQGIGDTQYF. The DNA of the CDR3 is TGTGCCAGCAGCTTTCAGGGAATCGGAGATACGCAGTATTTT.

The J gene is TRBJ2-1, the V gene TRBV19, with a tentative D call TRBD1 (5 bases). There are 14 residues in the CDR3. V lost 5 bases to trimming and J lost 6 bases, with 14 bases between them. Germline CDR1 is LNHDA and CDR2 is SQIVND (reference sequence). The CDR3 nucleotides are TGTGCCAGTAGTCCATTAACAGGAACCAATGAGCAGTTCTTC. It translates to CASSPLTGTNEQFF.

This clone was recorded only once. The chain links TRBV21-1 to TRBJ2-2; the D call of TRBD1 is as the table states it, not checked on the DNA. TRBV21-1 is labeled a pseudogene. CDR3 length: 17 residues. The CDR3 protein is CASSIRVDSLNTGELFF. The CDR3 DNA sequence: TGTGCCAGCAGCATAAGGGTAGACAGTTTGAACACCGGGGAGCTGTTTTTT.

In its sample, this clone was seen a few times. The CDR3 region is CASSQVAYEQYF. The CDR3 DNA reads TGTGCCAGCAGCCAAGTAGCCTACGAGCAGTACTTC. The V gene is TRBV14, the J gene TRBJ2-7; unclear D gene. This CDR3 region has 12 residues. From germline, CDR1 is SGHDN and CDR2 FVKESK. V lost 1 base and J lost 2, with 3 bases in between.

The chain uses TRBV27 and TRBJ2-7, with D perhaps TRBD1 (7 bases). Germline assignment: CDR1 MNHEY and CDR2 SMNVEV (reference sequence). With 6 bases removed from V and 3 bases from J, the gap between germline ends came to 18 bases. CDR3 size: 15 residues. The CDR3 DNA reads TGTGCCAGCAGCCGCCGGCAGGGGGGTCTCTACGAGCAGTACTTC. Translation gives CASSRRQGGLYEQYF.

The genes are TRBV2 and TRBJ1-1; no clear D gene. The CDR3 spans 13 residues. Per germline, CDR1 SNHLY and CDR2 FYNNEI. Deletions cut 5 bases from V and 3 bases from J, with 10 bases between. The CDR3 sequence: CASSMASDTEAFF. CDR3 DNA: TGTGCCAGCAGTATGGCCTCTGACACTGAAGCTTTCTTT.

This sequence joins TRBV19 and TRBJ1-4; the match to TRBD1 covers 7 bases. Per the germline V gene, CDR1 is LNHDA and CDR2 is SQIVND (reference sequence). Trimming took 3 bases from V and 6 from J; bases not matched to a gene: 7. The CDR3 extends over 15 amino acids. This CDR3 reads CASSMIRTGHEKLFF. In nucleotides, the CDR3 is TGTGCCAGTAGTATGATCAGGACAGGTCATGAAAAACTGTTTTTT.

This clone was counted between two and nine times. The chain combines TRBV7-2 with TRBJ1-5; 8 bases agree with TRBD1. Germline V lookup: CDR1 SGHTA, CDR2 FQGNSA. V lost 5 bases to trimming and J lost 1 base; unmatched junction nucleotides: 10. The CDR3 contains 17 residues. The chain's CDR3 is CASSTRTGMRSNQPQHF. The CDR3 nucleotides are TGTGCCAGCAGCACCCGGACAGGGATGCGGAGCAATCAGCCCCAGCATTTT.

The chain employs TRBV18 and TRBJ1-2; D gene uncertain. The V and J ends lost 1 base and 3 bases respectively, with 15 bases between them. Germline assignment: CDR1 KGHSH and CDR2 LQKENI. This CDR3 spans 16 amino acids. The CDR3 nucleotides read TGTGCCAGCTCACCACGGTCTGAGATGGACTACTATGGCTACACCTTC. Amino acid sequence: CASSPRSEMDYYGYTF. The variable domain in full, completed from reference TRBV18 and TRBJ1-2, reads NAGVMQNPRHLVRRRGQEARLRCSPMKGHSHVYWYRQLPEEGLKFMVYLQKENIIDESGMPKERFSAEFPKEGPSILRIQQVVRGDSAAYFCASSPRSEMDYYGYTFGSGTRLTVV.

This clone was seen more than once but under ten times. The gene calls are TRBV7-9 and TRBJ1-4; D is unresolved. The CDR3 spans 13 residues. The germline CDR1 and CDR2 sequences are SEHNR and FQNEAQ (reference sequence). Trimming took off 1 base at V and 6 bases at J, with 6 bases between the two ends. The CDR3: CASSLVTDEKLFF. In DNA, the CDR3 is TGTGCCAGCAGCTTAGTAACGGATGAAAAACTGTTTTTT. Supplemented by reference TRBV7-9 and TRBJ1-4, the full variable domain reads DTGVSQNPRHKITKRGQNVTFRCDPISEHNRLYWYRQTLGQGPEFLTYFQNEAQLEKSRLLSDRFSAERPKGSFSTLEIQRTEQGDSAMYLCASSLVTDEKLFFGSGTQLSVL.

The genes are TRBV9 and TRBJ2-3; D is ambiguous. The CDR3 totals 15 residues. The V end lost 4 bases, the J end lost 4 bases, and 16 bases lay between the germline ends. The germline V gene has CDR1 SGDLS and CDR2 YYNGEE. CDR3: CASSRSPLRADTQYF. The CDR3 DNA reads as TGTGCCAGCAGCCGAAGCCCTCTCCGGGCAGATACGCAGTATTTT.

The chain carries TRBV28 and TRBJ1-2; D may be TRBD1 (5 bases). V was clipped by 8 bases and J by 4 bases, with 14 bases between them. The CDR3 loop spans 13 amino acids. Germline V gene data show CDR1 as MDHEN and CDR2 as SYDVKM. CDR3 protein: CASSRGSGYGYTF. For the CDR3, the DNA is TGTGCCAGCTCTAGGGGCTCAGGCTATGGCTACACCTTC.

The chain employs TRBV5-1 and TRBJ1-5; 9 positions agree with TRBD1. Germline V gives CDR1 SGHRS, CDR2 YFSETQ. The CDR3 spans 15 residues. V was clipped by 0 bases and J by 5 bases; unmatched bases: 3. CDR3 nucleotides: TGCGCCAGCAGCTTGGAGGGACAGGGCCATCAGCCCCAGCATTTT. Translation: CASSLEGQGHQPQHF. Based on the CDR3 plus reference TRBV5-1 and TRBJ1-5, the full variable domain is KAGVTQTPRYLIKTRGQQVTLSCSPISGHRSVSWYQQTPGQGLQFLFEYFSETQRNKGNFPGRFSGRQFSNSRSEMNVSTLELGDSALYLCASSLEGQGHQPQHFGDGTRLSIL.

The chain links TRBV28 to TRBJ2-7; 8 positions match TRBD2. Germline CDR1 reads MDHEN; CDR2 reads SYDVKM. This CDR3 is 16 amino acids long. V lost 3 bases, J lost 5 bases, and 12 bases stayed unmatched. Here the CDR3 reads CASSLRTGGLQDEQYF. The CDR3 bases are TGTGCCAGCAGTTTGAGAACGGGAGGGCTCCAGGACGAGCAGTACTTC. Drawing the rest from reference TRBV28 and TRBJ2-7, the complete variable domain is DVKVTQSSRYLVKRTGEKVFLECVQDMDHENMFWYRQDPGLGLRLIYFSYDVKMKEKGDIPEGYSVSREKKERFSLILESASTNQTSMYLCASSLRTGGLQDEQYFGPGTRLTVT.

The rearrangement uses TRBV9 and TRBJ2-3, with a weak D call TRBD2 (5 bases). The germline CDR1 and CDR2 sequences are SGDLS and YYNGEE. This CDR3 has 15 amino acids. V lost 0 bases and J 3 bases, leaving 11 bases between the germline ends. This chain's CDR3 is CASSVDIARTDTQYF. In DNA form, the CDR3 reads TGTGCCAGCAGCGTAGATATAGCGCGAACAGATACGCAGTATTTT.

This sequence joins TRBV28 and TRBJ2-1; a weak D match, TRBD2 (5 bases). The germline V and J ends were trimmed by 3 bases and 7 bases, with 10 bases remaining between them. From germline, CDR1 is MDHEN and CDR2 SYDVKM. This CDR3 region has 13 residues. As DNA, the CDR3 is TGTGCCAGCAGTTTCGCCCCGGGGAATGAGCAGTTCTTC. Translating it yields CASSFAPGNEQFF.

The rearrangement links TRBV5-1 to TRBJ2-5; D not resolved. Trimming shortened V by 4 bases and J by 1 base, and 8 bases separated the two germline ends. In germline, CDR1 is SGHRS, CDR2 YFSETQ. The CDR3 is 13 residues long. The chain's CDR3 is CASSPALQETQYF. The CDR3 DNA follows: TGCGCCAGCAGCCCAGCGCTCCAAGAGACCCAGTACTTC.

This clone was observed a single time. The chain is built from TRBV5-1 and TRBJ2-2; possible D gene TRBD1, 6 bases. V was cut by 5 bases and J by 5 bases, with 16 bases left in between. Germline V CDR1 and CDR2: SGHRS, YFSETQ. This CDR3 has 15 residues. The CDR3 region is CASRQTGIRTGELFF. Here the CDR3 DNA reads TGCGCCAGCAGGCAAACAGGGATCAGAACCGGGGAGCTGTTTTTT.

V gene TRBV5-1 combines with J gene TRBJ1-1; perhaps TRBD1 as D (5 bases). Germline V gene data show CDR1 as SGHRS and CDR2 as YFSETQ. The V gene lost 7 bases and the J gene lost 4 bases, with 17 bases spanning the gap. The CDR3 is made up of 14 amino acids. DNA of the CDR3: TGCGCCAGCCACAACCGATTAACAGGCACTGAAGCTTTCTTT. It translates to CASHNRLTGTEAFF. Full variable domain (remainder filled in from reference TRBV5-1 and TRBJ1-1): KAGVTQTPRYLIKTRGQQVTLSCSPISGHRSVSWYQQTPGQGLQFLFEYFSETQRNKGNFPGRFSGRQFSNSRSEMNVSTLELGDSALYLCASHNRLTGTEAFFGQGTRLTVV.

This chain uses TRBV7-2 with TRBJ1-5, with 8 bases matching TRBD1. Losses at the gene ends were 2 bases for V and 4 bases for J; bases not matched to a gene: 1. This CDR3 is built from 14 residues. The germline CDR1 and CDR2 sequences are SGHTA and FQGNSA. CDR3 in amino acids: CASSLRQGNQPQHF. DNA of the CDR3: TGTGCCAGCAGCTTAAGACAGGGGAATCAGCCCCAGCATTTT.